This entry concerns a single T cell receptor beta chain. The TCRbeta library was prepared with unique molecular identifiers. TCRdb reprocessed the PCR reads with MiXCR, giving one entry per CDR3 protein. Of 450,000 to 600,000 distinct CDR3 sequences in the sample, about 33% are singletons; the top ten hold 2% to 3%. CDR3 size: 16 residues. With 5 bases clipped from V and 0 bases from J, the junction kept 6 bases outside the gene matches. Germline V gives CDR1 SGHVS, CDR2 FQNEAQ. These data are taken from a study of T-cell reconstitution after alpha-beta-depleted transplantation in children. The TCR was taken from a human donor who donated a stem cell graft to a child with aplastic anemia. The V gene is TRBV7-8, the J gene TRBJ2-3; 9 nucleotides align to TRBD2. The sample in question was PBMCs from the stem cell graft donor, obtained from the stem cell graft. The CDR3 spells CASSPWLAGSTDTQYF. In DNA form, the CDR3 reads TGTGCCAGCAGCCCCTGGCTAGCGGGGAGCACAGATACGCAGTATTTT.